This is a list of T cell receptor beta chains from one sample in a study of cytomegalovirus exposure and HLA in healthy donors. Data came from immunoSEQ multiplex PCR; TCRdb stores just in-frame clones and leaves some out. The sample shows fewer than 250,000 clones, roughly four fifths of them seen only once. The sequenced material came from PBMCs. Receptor source: a man between 18 and 29 years old in good health and CMV-seronegative. The CDR3 runs from the conserved cysteine through the conserved F or W. A D gene is named only where the DNA matches it firmly. Expanded clones are given a class, and other clones once, few, many or no size at all.

abundance: -
j_gene: TRBJ1-5
d_gene: TRBD1
v_gene: TRBV7-3
CDR3aa: CASSPTRSATGGQPQHF
CDR3nt: TGTGCCAGCAGCCCTACGAGATCAGCGACAGGGGGACAGCCCCAGCATTTT

abundance: -
j_gene: TRBJ1-4
d_gene: TRBD1
v_gene: TRBV13
CDR3aa: CASSGTGFNEKLFF
CDR3nt: TGTGCCAGCAGCGGGACAGGTTTTAATGAAAAACTGTTTTTT

abundance: -
j_gene: TRBJ2-7
d_gene: -
v_gene: TRBV10-3
CDR3aa: CATAPERLSSYEQYF
CDR3nt: TGTGCCACCGCCCCGGAGAGGCTTAGCTCCTACGAGCAGTACTTC

abundance: -
j_gene: TRBJ2-7
d_gene: TRBD2
v_gene: TRBV4-3
CDR3aa: CASSQVSGGFSYEQYF
CDR3nt: TGCGCCAGCAGCCAAGTAAGCGGGGGCTTTTCCTACGAGCAGTACTTC

abundance: -
j_gene: TRBJ2-5
d_gene: TRBD1
v_gene: TRBV19
CDR3aa: CATTSRQGTETQYF
CDR3nt: TGTGCCACTACCTCTCGACAGGGGACGGAGACCCAGTACTTC

abundance: -
j_gene: TRBJ2-1
d_gene: -
v_gene: TRBV19
CDR3aa: CASSRDTLYNEQFF
CDR3nt: TGTGCCAGCTCCCGGGACACATTATACAATGAGCAGTTCTTC

abundance: -
j_gene: TRBJ2-3
d_gene: -
v_gene: TRBV28
CDR3aa: CASILRRRPDTQYF
CDR3nt: TGTGCCAGCATCCTAAGACGGAGGCCAGATACGCAGTATTTT

abundance: -
j_gene: TRBJ2-1
d_gene: TRBD1
v_gene: TRBV6-5
CDR3aa: CASSYSSGTGSYEQFF
CDR3nt: TGTGCCAGCAGTTACTCGTCCGGGACAGGGTCATATGAGCAGTTCTTC

abundance: -
j_gene: TRBJ1-6
d_gene: TRBD1
v_gene: TRBV6-6
CDR3aa: CASSARTGGSSPLHF
CDR3nt: TGTGCCAGCAGTGCCCGGACAGGGGGGAGTTCACCCCTCCACTTT

abundance: -
j_gene: TRBJ2-1
d_gene: TRBD2
v_gene: TRBV6-1
CDR3aa: CASAPPGGEQFF
CDR3nt: TGTGCCAGCGCCCCCCCGGGGGGTGAGCAGTTCTTC

abundance: once
j_gene: TRBJ2-7
d_gene: TRBD1
v_gene: TRBV6-6
CDR3aa: CASLGQGQYYEQYF
CDR3nt: TGTGCCAGCCTGGGACAGGGCCAATACTACGAGCAGTACTTC

abundance: -
j_gene: TRBJ2-4
d_gene: -
v_gene: TRBV10-1
CDR3aa: CARILGEKNIQYF
CDR3nt: TGCGCCAGGATATTAGGAGAAAAAAACATTCAGTACTTC

abundance: once
j_gene: TRBJ2-7
d_gene: TRBD2
v_gene: TRBV9
CDR3aa: CASSVDASGAYEQYF
CDR3nt: TGTGCCAGCAGCGTAGATGCTAGCGGGGCCTACGAGCAGTACTTC

abundance: -
j_gene: TRBJ2-3
d_gene: -
v_gene: TRBV12-2
CDR3aa: CASRPPQDTQYF
CDR3nt: TGTGCAAGTCGCCCGCCACAAGATACGCAGTATTTT

abundance: -
j_gene: TRBJ2-1
d_gene: -
v_gene: TRBV19
CDR3aa: CASKIGVSYNEQFF
CDR3nt: TGTGCCAGTAAGATCGGGGTCTCCTACAATGAGCAGTTCTTC

abundance: once
j_gene: TRBJ1-4
d_gene: -
v_gene: TRBV19
CDR3aa: CASSMRRNEKLFF
CDR3nt: TGTGCCAGTAGTATGCGGAGAAATGAAAAACTGTTTTTT

abundance: -
j_gene: TRBJ1-5
d_gene: -
v_gene: TRBV2
CDR3aa: CASSEALGDNQPQHF
CDR3nt: TGTGCCAGCAGTGAAGCTCTAGGGGACAATCAGCCCCAGCATTTT

abundance: -
j_gene: TRBJ1-5
d_gene: -
v_gene: TRBV2
CDR3aa: CASKTEISNQPQHF
CDR3nt: TGTGCCAGCAAGACAGAAATTAGCAATCAGCCCCAGCATTTT

abundance: -
j_gene: TRBJ1-2
d_gene: TRBD1
v_gene: TRBV7-8
CDR3aa: CASSLGRQGADYGYTF
CDR3nt: TGTGCCAGCAGCTTAGGAAGGCAGGGGGCGGACTATGGCTACACCTTC

abundance: -
j_gene: TRBJ1-2
d_gene: -
v_gene: TRBV30
CDR3aa: CAWERANYGYTF
CDR3nt: TGTGCCTGGGAAAGAGCTAACTATGGCTACACCTTC

abundance: -
j_gene: TRBJ1-1
d_gene: TRBD1
v_gene: TRBV5-1
CDR3aa: CASSLARQGAFSAEAFF
CDR3nt: TGCGCCAGCAGCTTGGCCCGGCAGGGGGCGTTCAGCGCTGAAGCTTTCTTT

abundance: -
j_gene: TRBJ2-1
d_gene: TRBD2
v_gene: TRBV29-1
CDR3aa: CSALGAGGIGEQFF
CDR3nt: TGCAGCGCCCTAGGGGCGGGAGGTATCGGAGAGCAGTTCTTC

abundance: few
j_gene: TRBJ2-5
d_gene: TRBD1
v_gene: TRBV6-1
CDR3aa: CASSEGGTGVVKTQYF
CDR3nt: TGTGCCAGCAGTGAAGGGGGGACAGGGGTGGTAAAGACCCAGTACTTC

abundance: -
j_gene: TRBJ1-2
d_gene: TRBD1
v_gene: TRBV6-1
CDR3aa: CASSLQGADYGYTF
CDR3nt: TGTGCCAGCAGCCTACAGGGGGCCGACTATGGCTACACCTTC

abundance: -
j_gene: TRBJ1-5
d_gene: -
v_gene: TRBV7-9
CDR3aa: CASRASGSNQPQHF
CDR3nt: TGTGCCAGCAGGGCATCAGGTAGCAATCAGCCCCAGCATTTT

abundance: -
j_gene: TRBJ2-7
d_gene: TRBD2
v_gene: TRBV7-2
CDR3aa: CASSAEGTSGAYEQYF
CDR3nt: TGTGCCAGCAGCGCTGAGGGGACTAGCGGAGCTTACGAGCAGTACTTC